This entry lists 22 T cell receptor beta chains sequenced from one sample in a study of vaccination and CD4 T cells after COVID-19. Documented treatment: roughly nine-day PBMC culture with coronavirus spike peptide pools or control peptides (ViraFEST assay). Antigens for these TCRs are unknown. The assay that was used to sequence DNA from cultured CD4+ T cells was the Oncomine TCR Beta short-read assay. Each CDR3 protein gets one entry after TCRdb re-called the PCR reads with MiXCR. The table has about 9,300 distinct CDR3 sequences, about half seen once. The material sequenced was CD4+ T cells from blood, cultured in vitro. These receptor sequences come from a human donor who had recovered from COVID-19.

This rearrangement joins TRBV24-1 to TRBJ2-7; TRBD1 matches 9 bases. V was pared by 3 bases and J by 5 bases, with 10 bases of the junction left unmatched. The CDR3 runs to 16 residues. The V gene's germline CDR1 is KGHDR and CDR2 SFDVKD. The DNA for the CDR3 is TGTGCCACCAGTGATGCCACCGGGACAGGGCACAACGAGCAGTACTTC. Protein product: CATSDATGTGHNEQYF.

This clonotype was counted a few times. This chain connects TRBV19 to TRBJ1-1, with unresolved D. The germline V gene encodes CDR1 LNHDA and CDR2 SQIVND (reference sequence). The CDR3 loop spans 12 amino acids. Trimming removed 4 bases at V and 11 bases at J, with 14 bases between. The CDR3: CASSTASLRAFF. The CDR3 DNA reads as TGTGCCAGTAGTACCGCATCCTTGAGGGCTTTCTTT.

The V and J genes are TRBV6-1 and TRBJ2-7, with unresolved D. CDR1 is MNHNS, CDR2 SASEGT, per germline. The V gene lost 1 base and the J gene lost 6 bases, with 7 bases spanning the gap. CDR3 size: 12 residues. The CDR3 DNA follows: TGTGCCAGCAGTGAAGTGGGATTCGAGCAGTACTTC. Translating it yields CASSEVGFEQYF.

The rearrangement links TRBV5-4 to TRBJ2-3, with D possibly matching TRBD1 (6 bases). The CDR3 runs to 16 residues. CDR1 is SGHNT and CDR2 is YYREEE in the germline V gene (reference sequence). Trimming removed 4 bases from V and 3 bases from J, with 18 bases in between. The CDR3 DNA reads TGTGCCAGCAGCGACCCGGGACAACTAATTACAGATACGCAGTATTTT. This gives the protein CASSDPGQLITDTQYF.

This clonotype turned up a few times. CDR3 coding DNA: TGTGCCAGCAGGCGGACAGGGGGCTCGGGCACTGAAGCTTTCTTT. Its translation: CASRRTGGSGTEAFF. V gene TRBV27 combines with J gene TRBJ1-1, with 11 bases aligning to TRBD1. Germline V lookup: CDR1 MNHEY, CDR2 SMNVEV (reference sequence). Trimming at V came to 6 bases and at J to 4 bases, leaving 7 bases not matched to a gene. There are 15 residues in the CDR3.

This chain connects TRBV20-1 to TRBJ1-2; TRBD1 matches 9 bases. The CDR3 consists of 15 residues. Germline trimming cut 7 bases from V and 7 bases from J; bases unmatched to any gene: 16. In germline, CDR1 is DFQATT, CDR2 SNEGSKA (reference sequence). This CDR3 reads CSVPLPGQGVSGYTF. Here the CDR3 DNA reads TGCAGTGTTCCGCTTCCGGGACAGGGAGTCTCTGGCTACACCTTC.

The chain has TRBV28 and TRBJ2-7; D call uncertain. CDR1 and CDR2 from the germline V gene are MDHEN and SYDVKM. The CDR3 runs to 14 residues. V shed 2 bases and J shed 6 bases, with 14 bases lying between them. This chain's CDR3 is CASSLVGLVSEQYF. The CDR3 coding sequence is TGTGCCAGCAGTTTAGTAGGGTTAGTGTCCGAGCAGTACTTC.

CDR3 sequence (DNA): TGTGCCAGCAGTCCAGGGAGTATGTCGTATGGCTACACCTTC. It is translated as CASSPGSMSYGYTF. The chain couples TRBV27 to TRBJ1-2; D perhaps matches TRBD1 (5 bases). Trimming pared 5 bases from V and 5 bases from J, leaving 15 bases between. The germline gives CDR1 MNHEY, CDR2 SMNVEV (reference sequence). The CDR3 is 14 residues long.

This chain connects TRBV7-9 to TRBJ2-5; 7 bases align to TRBD1. Germline CDR1 SEHNR, CDR2 FQNEAQ (reference sequence). This CDR3 has 15 residues. V shed 1 base and J 5 bases; nucleotides not matched to a gene: 7. The CDR3: CASSLGQGLSETQYF. The CDR3 DNA reads TGTGCCAGCAGCTTAGGACAGGGATTGTCGGAGACCCAGTACTTC.

This chain connects TRBV18 to TRBJ2-2; tentatively, D is TRBD2 (7 bases). The CDR3 has 15 amino acids. The ends were cut back, 10 bases at V and 3 bases at J, with 18 bases in the middle. The V gene's germline CDR1 is KGHSH and CDR2 LQKENI. The CDR3 loop is CANSVRGLDTGELFF. Written as DNA, the CDR3 is TGTGCCAACTCTGTGCGGGGGCTAGACACCGGGGAGCTGTTTTTT.

The chain carries TRBV6-1 and TRBJ2-2; 9 nucleotides align to TRBD1. The CDR3 extends over 15 amino acids. The germline V gene has CDR1 MNHNS and CDR2 SASEGT. The V and J ends lost 6 bases and 5 bases, in that order; junction bases with no gene match: 7. The CDR3 sequence: CASSPDRGGTGELFF. CDR3 coding DNA: TGTGCCAGCAGCCCGGACAGGGGAGGAACCGGGGAGCTGTTTTTT.

The chain employs TRBV6-5 and TRBJ1-2; 8 bases agree with TRBD1. Trimming removed 0 bases from V and 7 bases from J; junction bases left unmatched: 4. The CDR3 sequence is 14 residues long. Germline values: CDR1 MNHEY, CDR2 SVGAGI. The CDR3 DNA is TGTGCCAGCAGTTACTCGAGACAGGGGTTTGGCTACACCTTC. It encodes CASSYSRQGFGYTF.

The rearrangement links TRBV10-3 to TRBJ2-1; D is perhaps TRBD1 (7 bases). V lost 5 bases to trimming and J lost 2 bases, with 13 bases between them. The CDR3 is made up of 15 amino acids. CDR1 is ENHRY, CDR2 SYGVKD, per germline. The CDR3 region is CAISQGGQPYNEQFF. The CDR3 DNA reads TGTGCCATCAGTCAGGGGGGACAGCCCTACAATGAGCAGTTCTTC.

This clonotype appeared a few times. The chain joins TRBV19 to TRBJ2-6; no clear D gene. Germline CDR1 is LNHDA and CDR2 is SQIVND (reference sequence). Trimming shortened V by 9 bases and J by 4 bases, and 10 bases separated the two germline ends. The CDR3 is 13 amino acids. The CDR3 DNA sequence: TGTGCCAGCCAGGTATCCGGGGCCAACGTCCTGACTTTC. This sequence encodes CASQVSGANVLTF.

This chain connects TRBV6-5 to TRBJ2-1; possible D gene TRBD2, 6 bases. The CDR3 extends over 15 amino acids. Germline lookup yields CDR1 MNHEY and CDR2 SVGAGI. The V end was cut by 4 bases, the J end by 0 bases, with 10 bases between. The chain's CDR3 is CASSLNGGSYNEQFF. Written as DNA, the CDR3 is TGTGCCAGCAGTTTGAACGGGGGCTCCTACAATGAGCAGTTCTTC.

CDR3 DNA sequence: TGTGCCAGCAGTGGAGGAGGAAGCGATGAAAAACTGTTTTTT. It specifies CASSGGGSDEKLFF. The chain carries TRBV12-3 or TRBV12-4 and TRBJ1-4, with D hard to call. This CDR3 is built from 14 residues. Trimming pared 5 bases from V and 6 bases from J, leaving 13 bases between.

The gene calls are TRBV6-5 and TRBJ2-7; tentative D call: TRBD2 (6 bases). Deletions cut 4 bases from V and 5 bases from J, with 15 bases between. The CDR3 consists of 14 residues. Germline CDR1 reads MNHEY; CDR2 reads SVGAGI. CDR3 protein: CASSLGSPGDEQYF. As DNA, the CDR3 is TGTGCCAGCAGTTTGGGATCCCCGGGGGACGAGCAGTACTTC.

This rearrangement joins TRBV5-4 to TRBJ2-5; D possibly matches TRBD1 or TRBD2 (5 bases each). CDR1 is SGHNT, CDR2 YYREEE, per germline (reference sequence). The CDR3 totals 16 residues. Between the trimmed V and J ends, which lost 0 bases and 2 bases, there was a span of 14 bases. CDR3 nucleotides: TGTGCCAGCAGCTTGGCCGAGGGGTCCAGGCAAGAGACCCAGTACTTC. Translation gives CASSLAEGSRQETQYF.

This clonotype has only a few counts. The CDR3 reads CASSLATSGSGEQFF. DNA of the CDR3: TGCGCCAGCAGCTTGGCGACTAGCGGGAGCGGCGAGCAGTTCTTC. The chain links TRBV5-1 to TRBJ2-1, with 12 bases identical to TRBD2. Looked up from germline, CDR1 is SGHRS and CDR2 is YFSETQ. The ends lost 0 bases at V and 10 bases at J; junction bases unmatched: 5. The CDR3 is made up of 15 amino acids.

The V call is TRBV6-2 or TRBV6-3, the J call TRBJ2-1; 8 nucleotides line up with TRBD2. With V trimmed by 5 bases and J by 6 bases, 6 bases remained unmatched. CDR3 length: 14 amino acids. Germline V gene data show CDR1 as MNHEY and CDR2 as SVGEGT. CDR3 amino acids: CASSNSGTANEQFF. The CDR3 DNA follows: TGTGCCAGCAGTAATAGCGGGACCGCCAATGAGCAGTTCTTC.

The chain carries TRBV4-3 and TRBJ2-2, with 8 bases lining up with TRBD1. The CDR3 sequence is 15 residues long. V dropped 6 bases and J dropped 5; count of bases not matched to a gene: 8. In germline, CDR1 is LGHNA, CDR2 YSLEER. For the CDR3, the DNA is TGCGCCAGCAGTTCTAACCAGGGGGCGACCGGGGAGCTGTTTTTT. Amino acid sequence: CASSSNQGATGELFF.

The chain is built from TRBV11-2 and TRBJ2-7; 14 positions agree with TRBD2. Germline lookup yields CDR1 SGHAT and CDR2 FQNNGV. The V and J ends lost 10 bases and 2 bases, in that order; junction bases with no gene match: 22. The CDR3 sequence is 20 residues long. The CDR3 nucleotides read TGTGCCATCTGGTTTGGGGAGACTAGCGGGAGGGCCAGGGGCGCCTACGAGCAGTACTTC. This encodes CAIWFGETSGRARGAYEQYF.